A single sample gave rise to the 17 T cell receptor beta chains below, sequenced in a study of early T cells in non-severe SARS-CoV-2 infection. TCRdb redid the calling of the 5' RACE reads with MiXCR, one entry per CDR3 protein. The data contain roughly 64,000 distinct CDR3 sequences, 11% of them singletons. Specimen: whole blood, collected at baseline. These receptors came from an adult who was a healthcare worker with PCR-confirmed SARS-CoV-2 infection or an uninfected control (not recorded which).

This chain's CDR3 is CSARVVLTSGTYEQYF. The CDR3 bases are TGCAGTGCTAGAGTGGTTTTGACTAGCGGAACCTACGAGCAGTACTTC. This chain uses TRBV20-1 with TRBJ2-7; 9 bases are a match to TRBD2. V trimming: 1 base; J trimming: 2 bases; junction bases outside the gene matches: 9. This CDR3 has 16 residues. Germline values: CDR1 DFQATT, CDR2 SNEGSKA (reference sequence).

The chain joins TRBV7-9 to TRBJ2-2; 9 nucleotides match TRBD1. This CDR3 contains 17 residues. J gave up 6 bases and V 5 bases, and 13 bases lay outside the gene matches. The V gene's germline CDR1 is SEHNR and CDR2 FQNEAQ (reference sequence). Here the CDR3 DNA reads TGTGCCAGCAGCGCATTAACGGGACAGGGTTTCGCCGGGGAGCTGTTTTTT. Translating it yields CASSALTGQGFAGELFF.

This clonotype was counted ten times or more. The V gene is TRBV5-6, the J gene TRBJ1-5, with D hard to call. Germline values: CDR1 SGHDT, CDR2 YYEEEE. CDR3 size: 17 residues. The germline V and J ends were trimmed by 3 bases and 8 bases, with 24 bases remaining between them. CDR3 bases: TGTGCCAGCAGCTCGTGGAGTGTCGGCTTGGGGTCGAAGCCCCAGCATTTT. This gives the protein CASSSWSVGLGSKPQHF.

This chain uses TRBV6-2 or TRBV6-3 with TRBJ1-3; D is ambiguous. The CDR3 loop spans 14 amino acids. V was trimmed by 7 bases and J by 0 bases, leaving 10 bases between them. Looked up from germline, CDR1 is MNHEY and CDR2 is SVGEGT. The CDR3 protein is CASITASSGNTIYF. The CDR3 nucleotides read TGTGCCAGCATTACGGCCAGCTCTGGAAACACCATATATTTT.

The table lists this clonotype with a few counts. The gene calls are TRBV11-2 and TRBJ2-2; 8 bases map to TRBD1. The CDR3 loop spans 17 amino acids. With V trimmed by 2 bases and J by 2 bases, 7 bases remained unmatched. Germline CDR1 reads SGHAT; CDR2 reads FQNNGV. CDR3 DNA: TGTGCCAGCAGCTTATCCCGGGGACAGGTTAACACCGGGGAGCTGTTTTTT. Protein: CASSLSRGQVNTGELFF.

Many counts were recorded for this clonotype. V and J are TRBV2 and TRBJ1-5; TRBD1 matches 9 bases. This CDR3 comprises 15 residues. Germline assignment: CDR1 SNHLY and CDR2 FYNNEI. V lost 6 bases, J lost 1 base, and 4 bases stayed unmatched. CDR3: CASRGGTGSNQPQHF. The DNA of the CDR3 is TGTGCCAGCAGAGGCGGGACAGGGAGCAATCAGCCCCAGCATTTT. Full variable domain (missing parts from reference TRBV2 and TRBJ1-5): EPEVTQTPSHQVTQMGQEVILRCVPISNHLYFYWYRQILGQKVEFLVSFYNNEISEKSEIFDDQFSVERPDGSNFTLKIRSTKLEDSAMYFCASRGGTGSNQPQHFGDGTRLSIL.

This clonotype was seen repeatedly, ten times or more. The chain links TRBV18 to TRBJ2-7, with D uncertain. Looked up from germline, CDR1 is KGHSH and CDR2 is LQKENI. Trimming cost V 3 bases and J 4 bases, with 16 bases left between them. The CDR3 consists of 15 residues. As DNA, the CDR3 is TGTGCCAGCTCACCGGGTGAGGTAGAGAGATACGAGCAGTACTTC. This gives the protein CASSPGEVERYEQYF.

This clonotype was detected a few times. The chain combines TRBV5-1 with TRBJ1-1; 10 bases are a match to TRBD1. Germline CDR1 reads SGHRS; CDR2 reads YFSETQ. The CDR3 consists of 16 residues. Trimming took 3 bases from V and 4 from J; bases not matched to a gene: 9. CDR3 region: CASSSGTGALSTEAFF. CDR3 in DNA: TGCGCCAGCAGCTCCGGGACAGGGGCTTTGAGCACTGAAGCTTTCTTT.

This clonotype showed up many times. J is TRBJ2-5 and V is TRBV6-6; D gene unclear. Germline loops: CDR1 MNHNY, CDR2 SVGAGI (reference sequence). The CDR3 has 12 amino acids. The V gene lost 6 bases and the J gene lost 4 bases, with 9 bases spanning the gap. This chain's CDR3 is CASSLMRETQYF. CDR3 nucleotides: TGTGCCAGCAGCCTTATGAGAGAGACCCAGTACTTC.

V gene TRBV4-3 combines with J gene TRBJ1-2; D unresolved. Germline V gene sequence: CDR1 LGHNA, CDR2 YSLEER. Trimming took off 0 bases at V and 7 bases at J, with 9 bases between the two ends. This CDR3 contains 13 residues. For the CDR3, the DNA is TGCGCCAGCAGCCAAGAGTCGAAGGGTGGCTACACCTTC. Translated: CASSQESKGGYTF.

In this sample, this clonotype turned up a few times. The V call is TRBV6-1, the J call TRBJ1-5; no firm D call. V was trimmed by 2 bases and J by 5 bases, leaving 10 bases between them. CDR3 length equals 14 residues. The germline V gene has CDR1 MNHNS and CDR2 SASEGT. The CDR3 DNA sequence: TGTGCCAGCAGTGAATCTTACCCCGATCAGCCCCAGCATTTT. The encoded protein is CASSESYPDQPQHF.

This clonotype was detected ten times or more. V usage is TRBV7-9 and J usage is TRBJ2-7, with TRBD2 matching 9 bases. V was clipped by 1 base and J by 4 bases; unmatched bases: 17. This CDR3 region has 19 residues. CDR1 SEHNR and CDR2 FQNEAQ come from the germline V gene (reference sequence). CDR3 in amino acids: CASSLGLSGGPSSHYEQYF. CDR3 nucleotide sequence: TGTGCCAGCAGCTTAGGCCTTAGCGGGGGACCCTCCTCGCATTACGAGCAGTACTTC.

This clonotype was found many times. The chain joins TRBV12-3 or TRBV12-4 to TRBJ2-7; D is uncertain. V was cut by 2 bases and J by 3 bases, with 11 bases left in between. The CDR3 length is 14 residues. DNA for the CDR3: TGTGCCAGCAGTTTAATAGGTCTTCGCTACGAGCAGTACTTC. Translation: CASSLIGLRYEQYF.

The CDR3 region is CASSSPQDRATYNSPLHF. CDR3 in DNA: TGTGCCAGCAGTTCCCCCCAAGACAGGGCCACCTATAATTCACCCCTCCACTTT. The genes are TRBV2 and TRBJ1-6; 7 nucleotides agree with TRBD1. V shed 5 bases and J 2 bases; nucleotides not matched to a gene: 12. In germline, CDR1 is SNHLY, CDR2 FYNNEI. The CDR3 consists of 18 residues.

This clonotype was found a few times. The genes are TRBV16 and TRBJ2-7; D ambiguous. The CDR3 sequence is 13 residues long. Germline V gene sequence: CDR1 KGHSY, CDR2 FQNENV. V gave up 4 bases and J gave up 2 bases, with 9 bases separating them. The CDR3 DNA reads as TGTGCCAGCAGCCTTACTCAGACCTACGAGCAGTACTTC. It translates to CASSLTQTYEQYF.

The chain combines TRBV15 with TRBJ2-3; 9 bases are a match to TRBD1. The length of the CDR3 is 16 residues. Germline trimming cut 4 bases from V and 3 bases from J; bases unmatched to any gene: 8. Germline V gene data show CDR1 as LNHNV and CDR2 as YYDKDF (reference sequence). CDR3 nucleotides: TGTGCCACCAGCAAAGGGGGGGACAGGGATACAGATACGCAGTATTTT. It codes for CATSKGGDRDTDTQYF.

This clonotype was detected a few times. This chain joins TRBV20-1 and TRBJ2-3; D not certain. CDR3 length: 11 residues. Germline CDR1 is DFQATT and CDR2 is SNEGSKA (reference sequence). V was shortened by 5 bases and J by 6 bases, with 9 bases between the two germline ends. The CDR3 sequence is CSAENMDTQYF. The CDR3 coding sequence is TGCAGTGCTGAGAACATGGATACGCAGTATTTT.